What follows are 12 T cell receptor beta chains derived from one specimen sequenced in a study of early T cells in non-severe SARS-CoV-2 infection. TCRdb used MiXCR to reprocess the 5' RACE reads, holding one entry per CDR3 protein. The sample has tens of thousands of distinct CDR3 sequences; around 10% are singletons. The sample was whole blood, taken at baseline. The receptors stem from an adult who was a healthcare worker with PCR-confirmed SARS-CoV-2 infection or an uninfected control (not recorded which).

This clonotype was counted at least ten times. The V gene is TRBV7-3, the J gene TRBJ2-7; TRBD2 aligns across 11 bases. Trimming cost V 2 bases and J 5 bases; bases outside gene matches: 5. There are 15 residues in the CDR3. Germline V lookup: CDR1 SGHTA, CDR2 FQGTGA. This CDR3 is CASSLLAGGTDEQYF. The CDR3, as DNA: TGTGCCAGCAGCTTACTAGCGGGAGGTACCGACGAGCAGTACTTC.

This clonotype was recorded a few times. The chain is built from TRBV27 and TRBJ1-2; 8 nucleotides align to TRBD1. The junction had 6 bases not matched to a gene; V was cut back by 5 bases and J by 4 bases. Germline CDR1 MNHEY, CDR2 SMNVEV (reference sequence). This CDR3 comprises 14 residues. The CDR3 DNA sequence: TGTGCCAGCAGTAAAGGACAGGGTACCTATGGCTACACCTTC. Translated, it gives CASSKGQGTYGYTF.

This clonotype came up many times. The chain employs TRBV12-3 or TRBV12-4 and TRBJ2-7, with D unresolved. The V end lost 3 bases, the J end lost 0 bases, and 9 bases lay between the germline ends. The CDR3 sequence is 14 residues long. The CDR3 spells CASSFQLLSYEQYF. For the CDR3, the DNA is TGTGCCAGCAGTTTTCAGCTACTCTCCTACGAGCAGTACTTC.

This clonotype has just a few counts. This chain uses TRBV30 with TRBJ2-1; the D gene is possibly TRBD2 (5 bases). Germline V lookup: CDR1 GTSNPN, CDR2 SVGIG (reference sequence). This CDR3 spans 13 amino acids. The germline V and J ends were trimmed by 5 bases and 2 bases, with 10 bases remaining between them. CDR3 sequence (DNA): TGTGCCTGGGGACGGGGAGCCTACAATGAGCAGTTCTTC. Translation: CAWGRGAYNEQFF.

In this sample, this clonotype turned up many times. CDR3 DNA sequence: TGTGCCAGCATAGAGGGGTATCAGGAGACCCAGTACTTC. This sequence encodes CASIEGYQETQYF. The rearrangement joins TRBV2 to TRBJ2-5, with D perhaps assigned TRBD1 or TRBD2 (5 bases each). This CDR3 has 13 residues. Trimming removed 7 bases from V and 5 bases from J, with 14 bases in between. From germline, CDR1 is SNHLY and CDR2 FYNNEI.

This clonotype was detected a few times. The V and J genes are TRBV29-1 and TRBJ2-7; no firm D call. V was shortened by 4 bases and J by 2 bases, with 12 bases between the two germline ends. CDR1 SQVTM and CDR2 ANQGSEA come from the germline V gene. The CDR3 is 13 amino acids. CDR3 bases: TGCAGCGTTGCAGTAACCCTGGCCTACGAGCAGTACTTC. This codes for CSVAVTLAYEQYF.

This clonotype was picked up many times. This chain connects TRBV29-1 to TRBJ2-7; D might be TRBD1 (6 bases). The CDR3 spans 12 residues. CDR1 is SQVTM, CDR2 ANQGSEA, per germline. Trimming shortened V by 3 bases and J by 3 bases, and 9 bases separated the two germline ends. The CDR3 DNA reads TGCAGCGTTGACAGGGGAAGCTACGAGCAGTACTTC. This encodes CSVDRGSYEQYF.

This clonotype was observed many times. The gene calls are TRBV5-6 and TRBJ2-1; TRBD1 is a possible D gene (6 bases). Trimming cost V 6 bases and J 5 bases, with 18 bases left between them. Germline CDR1 and CDR2: SGHDT and YYEEEE. CDR3 length equals 15 residues. In DNA form, the CDR3 reads TGTGCCAGCACCCCGTTGCAGGGGAGACACAATGAGCAGTTCTTC. Translated: CASTPLQGRHNEQFF.

The sample holds many counts of this clonotype. V gene TRBV13 combines with J gene TRBJ2-1; a weak D match, TRBD2 (6 bases). The CDR3 totals 18 residues. The germline CDR1 and CDR2 sequences are PRHDT and FYEKMQ (reference sequence). Trimming stripped 5 bases from V and 0 bases from J, with 20 bases between. For the CDR3, the DNA is TGTGCCAGCAGCCACCTCACCCGGAGGGTCCTCTCCTACAATGAGCAGTTCTTC. It codes for CASSHLTRRVLSYNEQFF.

This clonotype was observed a handful of times. The V call is TRBV29-1, the J call TRBJ2-1, with TRBD1 as a possible D gene (5 bases). The CDR3 spans 13 residues. Trimming shortened V by 4 bases and J by 5 bases, and 12 bases separated the two germline ends. Germline V gene lookup returns CDR1 SQVTM and CDR2 ANQGSEA. CDR3 amino acids: CSVVWGTNNEQFF. CDR3 DNA sequence: TGCAGCGTTGTATGGGGCACGAACAATGAGCAGTTCTTC.

This clonotype occurred many times. The chain joins TRBV7-2 to TRBJ2-7, with D maybe TRBD1 (6 bases). The CDR3 spans 14 residues. Germline V gives CDR1 SGHTA, CDR2 FQGNSA. V was clipped by 5 bases and J by 2 bases, with 13 bases between them. This chain's CDR3 is CASSRDWGPYEQYF. CDR3 sequence (DNA): TGTGCCAGCAGCCGCGACTGGGGGCCCTACGAGCAGTACTTC.

The sample holds many counts of this clonotype. The chain's CDR3 is CSALLDFGETQYF. The CDR3 nucleotides read TGCAGTGCTCTGTTGGACTTCGGGGAGACCCAGTACTTC. The V and J genes are TRBV20-1 and TRBJ2-5; TRBD2 might be the D (5 bases). The CDR3 consists of 13 residues. V was trimmed by 5 bases and J by 5 bases, leaving 15 bases between them. CDR1 and CDR2 (germline): DFQATT, SNEGSKA (reference sequence).